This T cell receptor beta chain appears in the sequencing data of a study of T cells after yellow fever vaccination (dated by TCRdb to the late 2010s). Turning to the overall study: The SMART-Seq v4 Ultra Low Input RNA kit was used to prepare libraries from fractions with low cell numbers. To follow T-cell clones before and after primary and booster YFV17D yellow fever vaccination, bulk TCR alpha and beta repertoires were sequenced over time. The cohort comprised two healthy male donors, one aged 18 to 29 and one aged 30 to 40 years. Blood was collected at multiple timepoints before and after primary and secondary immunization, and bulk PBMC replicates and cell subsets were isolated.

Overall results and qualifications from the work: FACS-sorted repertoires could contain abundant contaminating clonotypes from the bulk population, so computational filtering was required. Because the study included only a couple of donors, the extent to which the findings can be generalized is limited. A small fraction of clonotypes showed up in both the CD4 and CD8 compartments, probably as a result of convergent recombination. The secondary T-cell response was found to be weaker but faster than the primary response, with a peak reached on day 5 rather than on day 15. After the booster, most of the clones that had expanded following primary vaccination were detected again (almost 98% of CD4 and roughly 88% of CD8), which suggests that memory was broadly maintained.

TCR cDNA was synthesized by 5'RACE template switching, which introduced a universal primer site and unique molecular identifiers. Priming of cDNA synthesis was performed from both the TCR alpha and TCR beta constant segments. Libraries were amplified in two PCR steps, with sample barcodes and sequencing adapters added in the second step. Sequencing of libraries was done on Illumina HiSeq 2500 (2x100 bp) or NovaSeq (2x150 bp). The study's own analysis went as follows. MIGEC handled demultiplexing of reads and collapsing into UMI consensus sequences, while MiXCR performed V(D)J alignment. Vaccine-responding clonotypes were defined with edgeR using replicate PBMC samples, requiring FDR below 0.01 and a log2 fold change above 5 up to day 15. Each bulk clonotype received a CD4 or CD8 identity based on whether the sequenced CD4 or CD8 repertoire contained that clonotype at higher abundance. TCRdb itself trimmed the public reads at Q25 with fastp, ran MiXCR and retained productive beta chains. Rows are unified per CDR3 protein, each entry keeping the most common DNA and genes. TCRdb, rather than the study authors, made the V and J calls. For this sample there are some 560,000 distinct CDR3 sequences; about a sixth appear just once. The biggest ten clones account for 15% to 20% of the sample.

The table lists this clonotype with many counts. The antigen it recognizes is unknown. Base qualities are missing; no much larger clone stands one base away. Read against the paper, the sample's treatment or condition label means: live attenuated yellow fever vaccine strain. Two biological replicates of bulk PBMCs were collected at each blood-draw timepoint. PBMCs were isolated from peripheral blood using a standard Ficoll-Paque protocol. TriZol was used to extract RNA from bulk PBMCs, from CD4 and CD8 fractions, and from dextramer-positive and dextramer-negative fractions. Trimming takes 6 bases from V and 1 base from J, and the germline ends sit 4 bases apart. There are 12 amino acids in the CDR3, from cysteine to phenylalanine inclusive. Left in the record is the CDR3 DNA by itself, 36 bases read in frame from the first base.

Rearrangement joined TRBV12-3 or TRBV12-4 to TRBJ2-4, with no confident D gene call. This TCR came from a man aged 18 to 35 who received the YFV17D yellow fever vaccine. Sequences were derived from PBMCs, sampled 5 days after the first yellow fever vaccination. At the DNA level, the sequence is TGTGCCAGCAGGCGGGCCAAAAACATTCAGTACTTC. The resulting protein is CASRRAKNIQYF.